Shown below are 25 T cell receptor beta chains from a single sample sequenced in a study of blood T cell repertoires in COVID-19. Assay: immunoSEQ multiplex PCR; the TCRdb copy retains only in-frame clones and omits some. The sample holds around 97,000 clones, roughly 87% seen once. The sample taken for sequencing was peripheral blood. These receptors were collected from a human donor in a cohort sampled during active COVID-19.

CDR3 amino acids: CASSQSHQGAPQETQYF. The CDR3 region has the DNA TGCGCCAGCAGCCAGAGTCACCAGGGGGCGCCGCAAGAGACCCAGTACTTC. This chain uses TRBV4-1 with TRBJ2-5, with 8 bases fitting TRBD1. The trim removed 3 bases at V and 2 bases at J, leaving 11 bases unmatched. The CDR3 is 17 residues long. Germline lookup yields CDR1 MGHRA and CDR2 YSYEKL.

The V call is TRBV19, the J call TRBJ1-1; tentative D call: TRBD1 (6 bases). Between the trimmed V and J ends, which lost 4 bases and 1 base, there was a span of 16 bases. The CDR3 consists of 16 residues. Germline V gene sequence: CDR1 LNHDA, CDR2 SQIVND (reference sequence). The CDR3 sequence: CASSRPPGHENTEAFF. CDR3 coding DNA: TGTGCCAGTAGTAGACCTCCGGGACACGAGAACACTGAAGCTTTCTTT.

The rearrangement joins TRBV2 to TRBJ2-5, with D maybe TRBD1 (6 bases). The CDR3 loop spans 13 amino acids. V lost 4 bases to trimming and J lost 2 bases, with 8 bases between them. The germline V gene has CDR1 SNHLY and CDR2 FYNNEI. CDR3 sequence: CASSGRGQETQYF. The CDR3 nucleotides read TGTGCCAGCAGTGGAAGGGGGCAAGAGACCCAGTACTTC.

The CDR3 sequence: CASSGFLAGEETQYF. CDR3 in DNA: TGTGCCAGCAGCGGATTTCTAGCGGGGGAAGAGACCCAGTACTTC. V and J are TRBV11-2 and TRBJ2-5; 10 bases are shared with TRBD2. V was clipped by 5 bases and J by 3 bases; unmatched bases: 6. The CDR3 is 15 amino acids. The germline gives CDR1 SGHAT, CDR2 FQNNGV.

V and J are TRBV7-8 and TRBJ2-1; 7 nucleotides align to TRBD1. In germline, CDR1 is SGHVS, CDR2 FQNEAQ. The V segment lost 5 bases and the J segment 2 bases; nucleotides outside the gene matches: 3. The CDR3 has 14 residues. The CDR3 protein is CASSLQGTYNEQFF. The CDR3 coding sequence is TGTGCCAGCAGCCTACAGGGGACCTACAATGAGCAGTTCTTC.

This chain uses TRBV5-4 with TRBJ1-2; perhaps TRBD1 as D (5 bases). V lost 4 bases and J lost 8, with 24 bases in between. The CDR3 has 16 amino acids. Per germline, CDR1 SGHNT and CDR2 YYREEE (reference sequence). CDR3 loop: CASSAPPRDSPAGYTF. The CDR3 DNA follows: TGTGCCAGCAGCGCCCCCCCCCGGGACTCCCCAGCCGGCTACACCTTC.

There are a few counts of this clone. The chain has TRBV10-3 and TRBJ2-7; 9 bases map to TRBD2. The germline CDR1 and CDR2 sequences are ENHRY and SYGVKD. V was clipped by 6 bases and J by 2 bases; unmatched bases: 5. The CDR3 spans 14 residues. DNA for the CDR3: TGTGCCATCAGGGAAGCGGGAGGTACCTACGAGCAGTACTTC. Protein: CAIREAGGTYEQYF.

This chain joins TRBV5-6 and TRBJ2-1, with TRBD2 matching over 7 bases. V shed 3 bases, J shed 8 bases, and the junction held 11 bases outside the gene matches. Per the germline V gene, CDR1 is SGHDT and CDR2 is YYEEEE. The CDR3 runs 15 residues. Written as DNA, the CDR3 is TGTGCCAGCAGCTCCGGAGCGGGATGGGGGGATGAGCAGTTCTTC. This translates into CASSSGAGWGDEQFF.

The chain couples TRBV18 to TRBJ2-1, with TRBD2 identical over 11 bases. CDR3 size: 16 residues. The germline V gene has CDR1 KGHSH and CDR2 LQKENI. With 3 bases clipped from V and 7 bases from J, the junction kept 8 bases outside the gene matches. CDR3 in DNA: TGTGCCAGCTCACCCTATACTAGCGGGAGTTGGAATGAGCAGTTCTTC. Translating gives CASSPYTSGSWNEQFF.

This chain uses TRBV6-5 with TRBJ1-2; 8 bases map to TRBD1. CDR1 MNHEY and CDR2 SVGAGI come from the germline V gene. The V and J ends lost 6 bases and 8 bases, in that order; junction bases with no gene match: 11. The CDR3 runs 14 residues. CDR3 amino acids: CASRDKGQGEGYTF. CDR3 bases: TGTGCCAGCAGGGACAAAGGACAGGGTGAGGGCTACACCTTC.

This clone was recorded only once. The CDR3 protein is CASSLGTSGGEETQYF. In nucleotides, the CDR3 is TGTGCCAGCAGTTTAGGGACTAGCGGGGGAGAAGAGACCCAGTACTTC. The chain carries TRBV27 and TRBJ2-5; 14 nucleotides line up with TRBD2. The CDR3 loop spans 16 amino acids. V gave up 2 bases and J gave up 3 bases; unmatched junction bases: 2. Germline V gene lookup returns CDR1 MNHEY and CDR2 SMNVEV (reference sequence).

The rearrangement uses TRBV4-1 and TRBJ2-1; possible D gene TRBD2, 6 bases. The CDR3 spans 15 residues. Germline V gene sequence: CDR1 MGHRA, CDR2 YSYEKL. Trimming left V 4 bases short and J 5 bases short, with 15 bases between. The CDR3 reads CASSLSLLANNEQFF. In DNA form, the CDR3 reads TGCGCCAGCAGCCTAAGTCTACTAGCCAACAATGAGCAGTTCTTC.

The CDR3 DNA follows: TGTGCCAGCAGTATCAGGGATAGCAATCAGCCCCAGCATTTT. This codes for CASSIRDSNQPQHF. The chain employs TRBV27 and TRBJ1-5, with D possibly being TRBD1 (5 bases). In germline, CDR1 is MNHEY, CDR2 SMNVEV (reference sequence). Trimming pared 5 bases from V and 0 bases from J, leaving 8 bases between. The CDR3 length is 14 residues.

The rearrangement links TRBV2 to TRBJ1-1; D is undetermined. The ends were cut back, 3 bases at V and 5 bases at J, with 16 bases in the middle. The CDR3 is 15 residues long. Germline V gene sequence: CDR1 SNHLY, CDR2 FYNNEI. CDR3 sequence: CASSETTWVVTEAFF. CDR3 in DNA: TGTGCCAGCAGTGAGACGACATGGGTCGTGACTGAAGCTTTCTTT.

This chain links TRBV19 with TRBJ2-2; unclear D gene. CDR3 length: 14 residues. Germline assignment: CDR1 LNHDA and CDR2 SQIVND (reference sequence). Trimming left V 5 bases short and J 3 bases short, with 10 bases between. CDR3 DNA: TGTGCCAGTAGTCGGCGGCCTGACACCGGGGAGCTGTTTTTT. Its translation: CASSRRPDTGELFF.

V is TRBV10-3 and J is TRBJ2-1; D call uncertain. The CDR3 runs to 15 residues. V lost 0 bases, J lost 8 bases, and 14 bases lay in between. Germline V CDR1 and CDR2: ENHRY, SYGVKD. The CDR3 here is CAISESDGSLDEQFF. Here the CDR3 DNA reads TGTGCCATCAGTGAGTCCGACGGGTCTTTGGATGAGCAGTTCTTC.

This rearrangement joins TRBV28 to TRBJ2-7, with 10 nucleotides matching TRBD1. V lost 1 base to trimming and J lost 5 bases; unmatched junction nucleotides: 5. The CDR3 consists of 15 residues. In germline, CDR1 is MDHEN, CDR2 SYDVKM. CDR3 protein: CASSLYGTGAHEQYF. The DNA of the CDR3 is TGTGCCAGCAGTTTATATGGGACAGGGGCTCACGAGCAGTACTTC.

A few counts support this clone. DNA of the CDR3: TGTGCCAGCAGCGTAACTAGCGGGAGCCATGCGGGAGAGCAGTACTTC. Translating it yields CASSVTSGSHAGEQYF. The chain uses TRBV9 and TRBJ2-7; 11 nucleotides align to TRBD2. The CDR3 totals 16 residues. CDR1 SGDLS and CDR2 YYNGEE come from the germline V gene. Unmatched junction bases numbered 10, after V lost 1 base and J lost 7 bases. The entire variable domain, with the rest obtained from reference TRBV9 and TRBJ2-7, is as follows: DSGVTQTPKHLITATGQRVTLRCSPRSGDLSVYWYQQSLDQGLQFLIQYYNGEERAKGNILERFSAQQFPDLHSELNLSSLELGDSALYFCASSVTSGSHAGEQYFGPGTRLTVT.

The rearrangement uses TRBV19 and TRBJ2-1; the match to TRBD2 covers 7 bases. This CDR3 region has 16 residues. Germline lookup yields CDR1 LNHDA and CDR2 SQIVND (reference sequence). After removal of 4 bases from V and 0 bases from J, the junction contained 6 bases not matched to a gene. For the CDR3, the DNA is TGTGCCAGTAGTACGCTAGCGGTTAGCTCCTACAATGAGCAGTTCTTC. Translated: CASSTLAVSSYNEQFF.

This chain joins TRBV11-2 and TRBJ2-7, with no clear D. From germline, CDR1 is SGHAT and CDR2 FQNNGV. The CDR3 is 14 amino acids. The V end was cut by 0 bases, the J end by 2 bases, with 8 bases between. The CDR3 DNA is TGTGCCAGCAGCTTAGACGGAGAACCCTACGAGCAGTACTTC. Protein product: CASSLDGEPYEQYF.

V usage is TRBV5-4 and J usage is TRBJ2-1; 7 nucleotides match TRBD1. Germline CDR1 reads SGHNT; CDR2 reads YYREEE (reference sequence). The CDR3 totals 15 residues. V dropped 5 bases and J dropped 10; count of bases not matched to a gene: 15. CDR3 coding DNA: TGTGCCAGCAGGCCCCGTTTTGTGAGGGGGCACGAGCAGTTCTTC. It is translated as CASRPRFVRGHEQFF.

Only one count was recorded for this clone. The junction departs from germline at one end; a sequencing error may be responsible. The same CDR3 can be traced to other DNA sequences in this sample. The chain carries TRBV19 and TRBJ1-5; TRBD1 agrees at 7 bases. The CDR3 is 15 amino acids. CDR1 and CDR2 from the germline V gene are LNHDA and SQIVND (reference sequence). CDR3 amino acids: CASSPGQYSNQPQHF. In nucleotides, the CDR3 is TGTGCCAGTAGCCCGGGACAGTATAGCAATCAGCCTCAGCATTTT.

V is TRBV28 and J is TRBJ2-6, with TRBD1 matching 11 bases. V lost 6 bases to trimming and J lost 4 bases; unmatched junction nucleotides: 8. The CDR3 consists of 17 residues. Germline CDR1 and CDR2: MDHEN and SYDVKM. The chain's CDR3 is CASSPGQGAVGANVLTF. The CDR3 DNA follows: TGTGCCAGCAGCCCCGGACAGGGGGCGGTAGGGGCCAACGTCCTGACTTTC. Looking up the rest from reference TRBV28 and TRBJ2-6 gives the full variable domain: DVKVTQSSRYLVKRTGEKVFLECVQDMDHENMFWYRQDPGLGLRLIYFSYDVKMKEKGDIPEGYSVSREKKERFSLILESASTNQTSMYLCASSPGQGAVGANVLTFGAGSRLTVL.

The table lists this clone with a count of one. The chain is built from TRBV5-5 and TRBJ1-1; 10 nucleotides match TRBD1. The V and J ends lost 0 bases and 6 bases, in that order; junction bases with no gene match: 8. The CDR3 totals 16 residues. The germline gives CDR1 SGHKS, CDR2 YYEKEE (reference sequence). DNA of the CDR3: TGTGCCAGCAGCTTGGGCCTGGGACAGGGGCTCCCTGAAGCTTTCTTT. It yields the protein CASSLGLGQGLPEAFF.

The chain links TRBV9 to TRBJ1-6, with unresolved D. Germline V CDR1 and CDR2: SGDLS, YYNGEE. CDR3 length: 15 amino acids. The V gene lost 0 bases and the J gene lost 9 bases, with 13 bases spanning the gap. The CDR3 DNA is TGTGCCAGCAGCGTAGACGGGATGATTGGTTCACCCCTCCACTTT. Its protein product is CASSVDGMIGSPLHF.